These T cell receptor beta chains were read from a single sample in a study of somatic mutations in cytotoxic T cells in rheumatoid arthritis. Assay used: immunoSEQ multiplex PCR; TCRdb lists only in-frame clones, some missing. In the table there are 15,000 to 20,000 clones, around 77% of which are singletons. Sequencing input: CD8+ T cells sorted from blood. These TCRs come from an adult with rheumatoid arthritis. Each CDR3 is given with its conserved first and last residue. A D gene is named only where the DNA matches it firmly. Size is stated for part of the rows, as once, few or many counts, or as a class when the clone is expanded.

CDR3 | DNA | D | size | J | V
CASSSVTGAASSPLHF | TGTGCCAGCAGTTCCGTGACAGGGGCGGCAAGTTCACCCCTCCACTTT | TRBD1 | - | TRBJ1-6 | TRBV6-9
CASSTWGGYEQYF | TGTGCCAGCAGTACGTGGGGGGGCTACGAGCAGTACTTC | TRBD2 | - | TRBJ2-7 | TRBV27
CAINTGTPITGELFF | TGTGCCATCAATACCGGGACGCCCATCACCGGGGAGCTGTTTTTT | - | - | TRBJ2-2 | TRBV10-3
CASRGQLNTEAFF | TGTGCCAGCAGGGGACAGCTGAACACTGAAGCTTTCTTT | TRBD1 | - | TRBJ1-1 | TRBV6-5
CASSLTGGNSPLHF | TGTGCCAGTAGCCTGACAGGGGGAAATTCACCCCTCCACTTT | TRBD1 | once | TRBJ1-6 | TRBV19
CASKEGNTGELFF | TGTGCCAGCAAGGAGGGGAACACCGGGGAGCTGTTTTTT | - | - | TRBJ2-2 | TRBV9
CASSYSGRGFTF | TGTGCCAGCAGTTACTCGGGGAGGGGTTTTACCTTC | - | - | TRBJ1-2 | TRBV6-5
CATSRGGTGINEKLFF | TGTGCCACCAGCAGGGGGGGAACAGGGATTAATGAAAAACTGTTTTTT | - | - | TRBJ1-4 | TRBV15
CASSLKRGEHNEQFF | TGTGCCAGCAGCTTAAAGCGGGGGGAACACAATGAGCAGTTCTTC | TRBD2 | - | TRBJ2-1 | TRBV7-9
CASSLETGRLDTEAFF | TGTGCCAGCTCACTAGAGACAGGGAGGTTGGACACTGAAGCTTTCTTT | TRBD1 | - | TRBJ1-1 | TRBV18
CASSYSGGVYEQYF | TGTGCCAGCAGTTACTCGGGGGGGGTCTACGAGCAGTACTTC | TRBD2 | - | TRBJ2-7 | TRBV6-5
CASSRDRDRVYSSTDTQYF | TGTGCCAGCAGCCGGGACAGGGATCGGGTGTACTCTAGCACAGATACGCAGTATTTT | TRBD1 | - | TRBJ2-3 | TRBV28
CASSSSGTDTQYF | TGTGCCAGCAGCTCCTCAGGCACAGATACGCAGTATTTT | - | once | TRBJ2-3 | TRBV13
CASSPGGGSRTDTQYF | TGTGCCAGCAGCCCCGGGGGCGGGAGCCGCACAGATACGCAGTATTTT | - | once | TRBJ2-3 | TRBV9
CASSLSGGWQPQHF | TGTGCCAGCAGTTTATCCGGGGGATGGCAGCCCCAGCATTTT | - | - | TRBJ1-5 | TRBV28